The entry below gives a single T cell receptor (beta chain) sequence along with its context. In this sample, this clonotype turned up many times. Its target antigen remains unknown. No much larger clone is present one base from it, and per-base qualities are unavailable. These data originate in a study of early T cells in non-severe SARS-CoV-2 infection (dated by TCRdb to about 2021). Background on the whole study: Because TCR sequencing was done on bulk RNA from unsorted whole blood, the alpha and beta chains could not be paired. The full study reports these points: VDJdb matching was skewed toward anti-spike CD8 responses and likely underestimated virus-specific expansions by missing private and CD4 specificities.

A case-control design nested within a healthcare worker cohort in London, UK, was used, with weekly nasopharyngeal swab PCR tests and blood sampling performed. Healthcare workers were enrolled in the week of the UK lockdown, from 23 to 31 March 2020, and were followed every week for up to 16 weeks. To prepare the library, 5' RACE was applied. The data were produced on a NextSeq 500. In the TCR library protocol, unique molecular identifiers were attached to individual cDNA molecules to correct for PCR bias and sequencing error. Sequencing covered both TCR alpha and beta chains, and within each sample the abundances of alpha and beta sequences were tightly co-correlated. In the source study's methods: Decombinator V4 was used to annotate the V gene, J gene and CDR3 of the TCR sequences. TCRs were defined as expanded if a significant change between any two time points was detected under a Poisson model with p below 0.0001. TCR abundances were normalised to the total number of TCRs sequenced per sample and expressed as counts per million. MAIT TCRs were defined by TRAV1-2 paired with TRAJ12, TRAJ20 or TRAJ33, and iNKT TCRs by TRAV10 paired with TRAJ18. VDJdb, accessed 1 November 2021, was searched for CMV, EBV and SARS-CoV-2 annotated TCRs, with TCRs annotated for multiple antigens excluded. TCRdb reprocessed the public reads (quality trimming at Q25 with fastp, clone calling with MiXCR) and kept in-frame beta chains. Each CDR3 protein gets just one entry, which takes the most common genes and DNA from the rows behind it. The V and J calls and clone size are TCRdb's, not the authors'. Counted in this sample were tens of thousands of distinct CDR3 sequences; approximately 13% of them appeared once. The ten largest account for 1.4% of the sample.

The trim is 0 bases for V and 1 base for J, with a gap of 10 bases between the germline ends. The germline V gene encodes CDR1 SGDLS and CDR2 YYNGEE. Taken from cysteine to phenylalanine, the CDR3 has 15 residues. Here the CDR3 DNA is all that survives: 45 bases in frame from base 1. This TCR came from an adult who was a healthcare worker with PCR-confirmed SARS-CoV-2 infection or an uninfected control (not recorded which). Recombination linked TRBV9 to TRBJ2-5; the D gene lacks a confident call. The sample comprised whole blood. The sequence in DNA is TGTGCCAGCAGCGTAGAAGCGCGCCCCCAAGAGACCCAGTACTTC. It is translated as CASSVEARPQETQYF.